Presented here are 26 T cell receptor beta chains from one specimen sequenced in a study of cytomegalovirus exposure and HLA in healthy donors. PCR used 60 Vbeta primers and 13 Jbeta primers. The repertoire was sequenced with immunoSEQ multiplex PCR; TCRdb's copy has only in-frame clones and lacks some. This table holds more than 95,000 clones, around 82% found once. The specimen was PBMCs. Every receptor here comes from a man younger than 45 in good health and CMV-seropositive.

Only a few counts were recorded for this clone. V and J are TRBV10-2 and TRBJ2-7, with 7 bases lining up with TRBD2. V lost 6 bases, J lost 3 bases, and 8 bases stayed unmatched. CDR3 length equals 14 residues. The V gene's germline CDR1 is WSHSY and CDR2 SAAADI. The CDR3 loop is CASSPGGGSYEQYF. CDR3 in DNA: TGCGCCAGCAGCCCCGGGGGAGGGAGCTACGAGCAGTACTTC.

This clone was seen once. The rearrangement uses TRBV27 and TRBJ2-2, with 9 positions matching TRBD2. In germline, CDR1 is MNHEY, CDR2 SMNVEV (reference sequence). V was pared by 1 base and J by 2 bases, with 8 bases of the junction left unmatched. This CDR3 region has 18 residues. The CDR3, as DNA: TGTGCCAGCAGTTTATTCGCTAGCGGGACCCTTAACACCGGGGAGCTGTTTTTT. Protein sequence: CASSLFASGTLNTGELFF.

The chain combines TRBV4-2 with TRBJ2-7, with 10 bases aligning to TRBD1. This CDR3 has 15 amino acids. The trim removed 1 base at V and 3 bases at J, leaving 3 bases unmatched. Germline V gene sequence: CDR1 LGHNA, CDR2 YNFKEQ. The CDR3 sequence is CASSQVGQGSYEQYF. In DNA form, the CDR3 reads TGTGCCAGCAGCCAAGTGGGACAGGGGAGCTACGAGCAGTACTTC.

The V call is TRBV28, the J call TRBJ1-3; 9 bases fit TRBD1. Germline V gene data show CDR1 as MDHEN and CDR2 as SYDVKM. This CDR3 has 15 amino acids. The trim removed 4 bases at V and 4 bases at J, leaving 5 bases unmatched. In nucleotides, the CDR3 is TGTGCCAGCAGTTGGACAGGGGCTCGGGGAAACACCATATATTTT. Translating it yields CASSWTGARGNTIYF. Together with reference TRBV28 and TRBJ1-3, the CDR3 gives the full variable domain: DVKVTQSSRYLVKRTGEKVFLECVQDMDHENMFWYRQDPGLGLRLIYFSYDVKMKEKGDIPEGYSVSREKKERFSLILESASTNQTSMYLCASSWTGARGNTIYFGEGSWLTVV.

The chain combines TRBV7-2 with TRBJ2-3, with 7 bases that match TRBD2. Germline CDR1 and CDR2: SGHTA and FQGNSA. CDR3 length equals 17 residues. V was pared by 5 bases and J by 0 bases, with 11 bases of the junction left unmatched. The CDR3 coding sequence is TGTGCCAGCAGCCGATTCGGGGGTAGCGGGAGCACAGATACGCAGTATTTT. Amino acids: CASSRFGGSGSTDTQYF.

The chain employs TRBV30 and TRBJ2-3; 7 nucleotides match TRBD2. The CDR3 is 13 amino acids. V lost 0 bases and J lost 5; bases outside the gene matches: 2. CDR1 and CDR2 (germline): GTSNPN, SVGIG (reference sequence). DNA for the CDR3: TGTGCCTGGAGTGTGGGGGAGGGAGATACGCAGTATTTT. It codes for CAWSVGEGDTQYF.

The J gene is TRBJ2-1, the V gene TRBV4-1; unclear D gene. Germline CDR1 and CDR2: MGHRA and YSYEKL. This CDR3 has 18 amino acids. The ends were cut back, 1 base at V and 0 bases at J, with 16 bases in the middle. The DNA for the CDR3 is TGCGCCAGCAGCCAAGTACCTCATGGCGCTAGCTCCTACAATGAGCAGTTCTTC. It specifies CASSQVPHGASSYNEQFF.

The chain carries TRBV4-2 and TRBJ2-2, with 7 positions matching TRBD1. The CDR3 extends over 15 amino acids. Germline V gives CDR1 LGHNA, CDR2 YNFKEQ. Trimming took 4 bases from V and 3 from J; bases not matched to a gene: 5. Here the CDR3 reads CASSRTGEDTGELFF. CDR3 DNA: TGTGCCAGCAGCCGGACAGGCGAGGACACCGGGGAGCTGTTTTTT.

This chain joins TRBV5-4 and TRBJ1-1, with 9 bases that match TRBD1. Trimming cost V 3 bases and J 1 base; bases outside gene matches: 1. CDR1 is SGHNT and CDR2 is YYREEE in the germline V gene (reference sequence). The CDR3 is made up of 14 amino acids. CDR3 loop: CASSWGQGNTEAFF. In nucleotides, the CDR3 is TGTGCCAGCAGCTGGGGACAGGGGAACACTGAAGCTTTCTTT.

The sample holds one count of this clone. The rearrangement uses TRBV7-9 and TRBJ2-7; 9 bases are shared with TRBD1. CDR3 size: 12 residues. V shed 1 base, J shed 12 bases, and the junction held 4 bases outside the gene matches. Germline assignment: CDR1 SEHNR and CDR2 FQNEAQ (reference sequence). This chain's CDR3 is CASSLGGQGLYF. The DNA for the CDR3 is TGTGCCAGCAGCTTAGGGGGACAGGGTCTGTACTTC.

V usage is TRBV6-5 and J usage is TRBJ2-7, with TRBD1 matching over 7 bases. Germline V gene sequence: CDR1 MNHEY, CDR2 SVGAGI. V was pared by 0 bases and J by 3 bases, with 5 bases of the junction left unmatched. The CDR3 consists of 15 residues. The CDR3 region is CASSYSTGIYYEQYF. For the CDR3, the DNA is TGTGCCAGCAGTTACTCGACAGGGATCTACTACGAGCAGTACTTC.

The rearrangement joins TRBV7-2 to TRBJ1-2; D is unresolved. The CDR3 loop spans 12 amino acids. Germline-derived CDR1 and CDR2 are SGHTA and FQGNSA. V was cut by 5 bases and J by 9 bases, with 13 bases left in between. Written as DNA, the CDR3 is TGTGCCAGCAGCCCGGTAAGGGAGCGCTACACCTTC. Protein sequence: CASSPVRERYTF.

A remark on this clone: An end of the junction does not agree with germline; a read error may underlie this. This chain uses TRBV7-7 with TRBJ2-1; weak D call: TRBD2 (5 bases). From germline, CDR1 is SSHAT and CDR2 FNYEAQ (reference sequence). There are 13 residues in the CDR3. The CDR3 bases are TGTGCTAGCAGCCTCGGGATTTACAATGAGCAGTTCTTC. It is translated as CASSLGIYNEQFF.

The chain combines TRBV4-2 with TRBJ2-2; a weak D match, TRBD2 (6 bases). Germline loops: CDR1 LGHNA, CDR2 YNFKEQ. Trimming stripped 0 bases from V and 2 bases from J, with 16 bases between. This CDR3 contains 18 residues. Here the CDR3 reads CASSQDSGNSGNTGELFF. The CDR3 DNA is TGTGCCAGCAGCCAAGATTCAGGGAATAGCGGTAACACCGGGGAGCTGTTTTTT.

The V and J genes are TRBV6-5 and TRBJ2-5; D is ambiguous. Germline-derived CDR1 and CDR2 are MNHEY and SVGAGI. The CDR3 length is 15 residues. Trimming cost V 0 bases and J 4 bases, with 12 bases left between them. The CDR3 region is CASSYSPVARETQYF. The DNA of the CDR3 is TGTGCCAGCAGTTACTCACCGGTAGCAAGAGAGACCCAGTACTTC.

This clone appeared a few times. V gene TRBV21-1 combines with J gene TRBJ2-1; the table assigns TRBD2, which was not confirmed against the DNA. TRBV21-1 is listed as a pseudogene. The CDR3 loop spans 15 amino acids. The CDR3 region is CARNRLAGPYNEQFF. CDR3 bases: TGTGCCAGAAACCGACTAGCGGGCCCCTACAATGAGCAGTTCTTC.

The count of this clone is one. The J gene is TRBJ2-5, the V gene TRBV27; 8 bases align to TRBD2. The germline V gene has CDR1 MNHEY and CDR2 SMNVEV (reference sequence). V lost 3 bases, J lost 4 bases, and 4 bases stayed unmatched. The CDR3 is 14 residues long. CDR3: CASSFLAGRETQYF. In DNA form, the CDR3 reads TGTGCCAGCAGTTTTCTAGCGGGTAGAGAGACCCAGTACTTC.

The chain uses TRBV11-2 and TRBJ1-4; D is uncertain. Germline assignment: CDR1 SGHAT and CDR2 FQNNGV. This CDR3 spans 14 amino acids. V lost 1 base and J 7 bases, leaving 10 bases between the germline ends. CDR3 sequence (DNA): TGTGCCAGCAGCTTAGGGGCCCGAAGTGAAAAACTGTTTTTT. Translating it yields CASSLGARSEKLFF.

This clone showed up just a few times. The chain carries TRBV28 and TRBJ1-1; D is ambiguous. Between the trimmed V and J ends, which lost 5 bases and 11 bases, there was a span of 9 bases. CDR3 length: 10 residues. Germline-derived CDR1 and CDR2 are MDHEN and SYDVKM. The CDR3 region has the DNA TGTGCCAGCAGTGACTACACGGCTTTCTTT. Translation: CASSDYTAFF.

Only one count was recorded for this clone. The chain has TRBV13 and TRBJ2-1; perhaps TRBD2 as D (5 bases). The CDR3 length is 13 residues. Germline V lookup: CDR1 PRHDT, CDR2 FYEKMQ (reference sequence). V was cut by 1 base and J by 6 bases, with 7 bases left in between. The CDR3 is CASSLVRGNEQFF. The CDR3 DNA is TGTGCCAGCAGCTTAGTACGGGGCAATGAGCAGTTCTTC.

This clone has a single count. The rearrangement joins TRBV27 to TRBJ1-1, with a weak D call TRBD1 (6 bases). This CDR3 has 16 amino acids. Germline CDR1 reads MNHEY; CDR2 reads SMNVEV (reference sequence). The V end lost 7 bases, the J end lost 1 base, and 19 bases lay between the germline ends. CDR3 loop: CASTSRGHKANTEAFF. The CDR3 DNA sequence: TGTGCCAGCACCTCGCGGGGGCACAAGGCGAACACTGAAGCTTTCTTT.

This clone has just one count. CDR3 loop: CSVEDSPGALAGEETQYF. In DNA, the CDR3 is TGCAGCGTTGAAGATTCTCCAGGGGCACTAGCGGGTGAAGAGACCCAGTACTTC. This chain links TRBV29-1 with TRBJ2-5; 9 bases align to TRBD2. The germline CDR1 and CDR2 sequences are SQVTM and ANQGSEA. The CDR3 totals 18 residues. J gave up 3 bases and V 0 bases, and 14 bases lay outside the gene matches.

Written as DNA, the CDR3 is TGCGCCAGCAGCTTGGTCGGCGGCGCGCCCCCGAGGTGGGTGGACGAGCAGTACTTC. It is translated as CASSLVGGAPPRWVDEQYF. The genes are TRBV5-1 and TRBJ2-7; D is unclear. Per the germline V gene, CDR1 is SGHRS and CDR2 is YFSETQ. CDR3 length: 19 residues. V lost 0 bases and J lost 5, with 27 bases in between.

V gene TRBV30 combines with J gene TRBJ1-1, with TRBD1 matching 7 bases. Trimming took 3 bases from V and 9 from J; bases not matched to a gene: 7. The V gene's germline CDR1 is GTSNPN and CDR2 SVGIG (reference sequence). This CDR3 comprises 12 residues. DNA for the CDR3: TGTGCCTGGAGCATAAAGGACAGGAAAGCTTTCTTT. Translation gives CAWSIKDRKAFF.

The sample holds a few counts of this clone. The rearrangement uses TRBV6-1 and TRBJ2-1; D remains ambiguous. Germline values: CDR1 MNHNS, CDR2 SASEGT. V lost 1 base to trimming and J lost 0 bases, with 13 bases between them. The CDR3 has 17 residues. CDR3 region: CASSEELFYDSYNEQFF. CDR3 nucleotide sequence: TGTGCCAGCAGTGAAGAACTTTTCTACGACTCCTACAATGAGCAGTTCTTC.

In its sample, this clone was seen once. The gene calls are TRBV7-8 and TRBJ2-4, with 8 bases aligning to TRBD1. Germline V gene sequence: CDR1 SGHVS, CDR2 FQNEAQ. V dropped 5 bases and J dropped 6; count of bases not matched to a gene: 15. The CDR3 covers 17 residues. The CDR3 nucleotides read TGTGCCAGCAGCGGAAACTCGGACAGGGCGGGGAGAAACATTCAGTACTTC. It encodes CASSGNSDRAGRNIQYF. The whole variable domain, remainder taken from reference TRBV7-8 and TRBJ2-4, is GAGVSQSPRYKVAKRGQDVALRCDPISGHVSLFWYQQALGQGPEFLTYFQNEAQLDKSGLPSDRFFAERPEGSVSTLKIQRTQQEDSAVYLCASSGNSDRAGRNIQYFGAGTRLSVL.